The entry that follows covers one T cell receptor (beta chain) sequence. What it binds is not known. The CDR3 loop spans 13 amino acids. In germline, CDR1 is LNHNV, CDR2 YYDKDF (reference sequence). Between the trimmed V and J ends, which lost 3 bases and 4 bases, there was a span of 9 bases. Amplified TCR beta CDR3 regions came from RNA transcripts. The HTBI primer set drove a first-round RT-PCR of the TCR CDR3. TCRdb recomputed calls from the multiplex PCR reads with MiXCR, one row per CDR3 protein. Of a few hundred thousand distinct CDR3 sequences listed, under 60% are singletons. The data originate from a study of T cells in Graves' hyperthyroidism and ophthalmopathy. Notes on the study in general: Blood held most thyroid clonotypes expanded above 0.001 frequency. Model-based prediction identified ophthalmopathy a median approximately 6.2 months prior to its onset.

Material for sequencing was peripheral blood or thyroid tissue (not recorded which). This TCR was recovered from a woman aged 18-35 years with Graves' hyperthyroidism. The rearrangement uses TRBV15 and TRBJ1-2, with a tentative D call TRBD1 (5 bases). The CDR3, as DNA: TGTGCCACCAGCAGGGAAGACAGCTATGGCTACACCTTC. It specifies CATSREDSYGYTF.